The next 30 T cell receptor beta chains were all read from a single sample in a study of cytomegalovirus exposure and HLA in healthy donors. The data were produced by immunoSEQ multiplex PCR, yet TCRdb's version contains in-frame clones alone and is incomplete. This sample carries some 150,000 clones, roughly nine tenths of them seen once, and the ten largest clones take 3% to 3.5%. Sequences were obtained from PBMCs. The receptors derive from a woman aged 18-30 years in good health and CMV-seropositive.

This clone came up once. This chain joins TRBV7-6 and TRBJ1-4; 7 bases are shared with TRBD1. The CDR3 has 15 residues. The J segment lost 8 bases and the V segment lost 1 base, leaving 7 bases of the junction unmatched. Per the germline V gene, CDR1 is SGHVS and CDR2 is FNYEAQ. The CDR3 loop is CASSLDPGTEEKLFF. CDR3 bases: TGTGCCAGCAGCTTAGACCCCGGGACAGAAGAAAAACTGTTTTTT.

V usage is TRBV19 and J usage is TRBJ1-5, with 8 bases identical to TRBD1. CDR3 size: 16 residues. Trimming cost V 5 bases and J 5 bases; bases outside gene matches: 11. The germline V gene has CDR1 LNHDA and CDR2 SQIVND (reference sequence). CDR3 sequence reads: CASSYPMTGVDQPQHF. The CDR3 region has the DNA TGTGCCAGTAGTTACCCCATGACAGGGGTGGATCAGCCCCAGCATTTT.

The CDR3: CASSETQGIAGELFF. In DNA form, the CDR3 reads TGTGCCAGCAGTGAAACCCAGGGGATTGCCGGGGAGCTGTTTTTT. The chain recombines TRBV2 with TRBJ2-2; a weak D match, TRBD1 (6 bases). CDR3 length: 15 residues. With 2 bases removed from V and 6 bases from J, the gap between germline ends came to 13 bases. CDR1 is SNHLY and CDR2 is FYNNEI in the germline V gene.

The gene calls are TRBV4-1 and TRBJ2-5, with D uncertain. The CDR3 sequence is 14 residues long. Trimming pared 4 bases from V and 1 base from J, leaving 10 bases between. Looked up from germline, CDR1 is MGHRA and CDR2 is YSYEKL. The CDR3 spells CASSLIVGQETQYF. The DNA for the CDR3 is TGCGCCAGCAGCCTCATCGTCGGCCAAGAGACCCAGTACTTC.

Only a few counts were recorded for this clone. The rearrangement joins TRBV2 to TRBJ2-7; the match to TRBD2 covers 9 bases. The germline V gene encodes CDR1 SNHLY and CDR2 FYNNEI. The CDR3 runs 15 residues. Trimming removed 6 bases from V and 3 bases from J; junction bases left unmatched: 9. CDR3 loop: CASSKTSGDLYEQYF. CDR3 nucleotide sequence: TGTGCCAGCAGCAAGACTAGCGGAGATCTCTACGAGCAGTACTTC. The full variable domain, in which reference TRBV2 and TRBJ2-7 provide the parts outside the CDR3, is EPEVTQTPSHQVTQMGQEVILRCVPISNHLYFYWYRQILGQKVEFLVSFYNNEISEKSEIFDDQFSVERPDGSNFTLKIRSTKLEDSAMYFCASSKTSGDLYEQYFGPGTRLTVT.

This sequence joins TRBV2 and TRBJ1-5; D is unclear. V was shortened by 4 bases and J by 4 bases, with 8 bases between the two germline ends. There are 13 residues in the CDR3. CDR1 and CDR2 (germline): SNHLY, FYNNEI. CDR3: CASSASVNQPQHF. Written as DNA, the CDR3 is TGTGCCAGCAGTGCCAGCGTGAATCAGCCCCAGCATTTT.

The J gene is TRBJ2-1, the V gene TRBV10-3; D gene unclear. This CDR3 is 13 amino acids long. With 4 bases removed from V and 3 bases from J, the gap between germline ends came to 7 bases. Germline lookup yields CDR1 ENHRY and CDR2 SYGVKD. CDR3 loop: CAISGSNYNEQFF. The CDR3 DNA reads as TGTGCCATCAGTGGTAGTAACTACAATGAGCAGTTCTTC.

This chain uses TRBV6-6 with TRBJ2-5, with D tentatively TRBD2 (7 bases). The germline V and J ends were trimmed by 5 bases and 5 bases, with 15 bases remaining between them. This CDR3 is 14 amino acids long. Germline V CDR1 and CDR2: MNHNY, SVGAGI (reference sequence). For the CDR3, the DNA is TGTGCCAGCAGTAAACGAGGGGGGGCGGAGACCCAGTACTTC. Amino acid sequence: CASSKRGGAETQYF.

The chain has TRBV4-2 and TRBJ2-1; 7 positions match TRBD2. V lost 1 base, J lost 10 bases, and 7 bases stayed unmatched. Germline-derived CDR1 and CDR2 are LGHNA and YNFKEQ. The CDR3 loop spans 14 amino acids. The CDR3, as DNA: TGTGCCAGCAGCCAAGTCGGGACTAAAGAGGAGCAGTTCTTC. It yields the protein CASSQVGTKEEQFF.

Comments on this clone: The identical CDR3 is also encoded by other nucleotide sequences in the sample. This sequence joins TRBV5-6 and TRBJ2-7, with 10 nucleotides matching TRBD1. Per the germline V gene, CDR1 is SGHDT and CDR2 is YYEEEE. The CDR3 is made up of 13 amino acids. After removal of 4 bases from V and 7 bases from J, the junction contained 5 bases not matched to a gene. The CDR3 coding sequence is TGTGCCAGCAGCCCCTGGACAGGGGGGGAGCAGTACTTC. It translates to CASSPWTGGEQYF. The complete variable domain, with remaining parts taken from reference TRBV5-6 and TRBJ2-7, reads DAGVTQSPTHLIKTRGQQVTLRCSPKSGHDTVSWYQQALGQGPQFIFQYYEEEERQRGNFPDRFSGHQFPNYSSELNVNALLLGDSALYLCASSPWTGGEQYFGPGTRLTVT.

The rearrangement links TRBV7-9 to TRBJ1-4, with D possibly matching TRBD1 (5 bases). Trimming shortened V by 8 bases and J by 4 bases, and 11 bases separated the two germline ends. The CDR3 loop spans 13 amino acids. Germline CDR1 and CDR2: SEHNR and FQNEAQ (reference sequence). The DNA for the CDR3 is TGTGCCAGCGTCGACAGCATTAATGAAAAACTGTTTTTT. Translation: CASVDSINEKLFF.

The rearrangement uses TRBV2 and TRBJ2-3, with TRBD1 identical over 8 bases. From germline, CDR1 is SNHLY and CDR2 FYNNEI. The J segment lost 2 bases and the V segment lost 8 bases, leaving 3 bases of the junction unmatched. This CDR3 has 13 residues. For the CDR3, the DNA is TGTGCCAGCTGGACAGGGTCCACAGATACGCAGTATTTT. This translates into CASWTGSTDTQYF.

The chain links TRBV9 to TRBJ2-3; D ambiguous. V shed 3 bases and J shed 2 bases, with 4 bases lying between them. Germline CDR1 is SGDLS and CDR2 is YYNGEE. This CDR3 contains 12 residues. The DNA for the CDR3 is TGTGCCAGCAGCGCCGTCACAGATACGCAGTATTTT. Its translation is CASSAVTDTQYF.

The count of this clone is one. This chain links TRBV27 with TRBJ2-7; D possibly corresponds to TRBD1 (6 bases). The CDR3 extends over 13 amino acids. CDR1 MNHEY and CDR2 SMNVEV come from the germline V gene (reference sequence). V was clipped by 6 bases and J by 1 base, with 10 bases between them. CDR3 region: CASRFTGSYEQYF. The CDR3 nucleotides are TGTGCCAGCAGATTCACAGGGTCCTACGAGCAGTACTTC.

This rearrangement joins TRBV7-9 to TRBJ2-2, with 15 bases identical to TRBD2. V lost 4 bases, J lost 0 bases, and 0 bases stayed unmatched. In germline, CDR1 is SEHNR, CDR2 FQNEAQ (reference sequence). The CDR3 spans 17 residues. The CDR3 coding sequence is TGTGCCAGCAGCTGGACTAGCGGGAGGGCGAACACCGGGGAGCTGTTTTTT. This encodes CASSWTSGRANTGELFF. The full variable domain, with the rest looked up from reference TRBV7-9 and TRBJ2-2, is DTGVSQNPRHKITKRGQNVTFRCDPISEHNRLYWYRQTLGQGPEFLTYFQNEAQLEKSRLLSDRFSAERPKGSFSTLEIQRTEQGDSAMYLCASSWTSGRANTGELFFGEGSRLTVL.

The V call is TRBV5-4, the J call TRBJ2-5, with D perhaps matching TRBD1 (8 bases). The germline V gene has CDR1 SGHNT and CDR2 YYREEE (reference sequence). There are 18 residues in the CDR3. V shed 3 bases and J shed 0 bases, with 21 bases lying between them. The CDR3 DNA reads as TGTGCCAGCAGCTGGGGGGGTACATCGGGACAGGACCAAGAGACCCAGTACTTC. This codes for CASSWGGTSGQDQETQYF. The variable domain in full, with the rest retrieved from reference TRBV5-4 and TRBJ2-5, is ETGVTQSPTHLIKTRGQQVTLRCSSQSGHNTVSWYQQALGQGPQFIFQYYREEENGRGNFPPRFSGLQFPNYSSELNVNALELDDSALYLCASSWGGTSGQDQETQYFGPGTRLLVL.

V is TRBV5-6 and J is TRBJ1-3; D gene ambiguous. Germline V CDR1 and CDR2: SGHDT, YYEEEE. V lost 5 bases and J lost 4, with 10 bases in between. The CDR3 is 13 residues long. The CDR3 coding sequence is TGTGCCAGCAGTTATATTTCGGGAAACACCATATATTTT. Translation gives CASSYISGNTIYF.

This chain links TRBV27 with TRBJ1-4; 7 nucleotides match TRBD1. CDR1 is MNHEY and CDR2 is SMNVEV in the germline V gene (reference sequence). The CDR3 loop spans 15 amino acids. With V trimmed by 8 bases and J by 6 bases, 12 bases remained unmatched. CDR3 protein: CASPKVGQKHEKLFF. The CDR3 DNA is TGTGCCAGCCCAAAGGTGGGACAGAAACATGAAAAACTGTTTTTT.

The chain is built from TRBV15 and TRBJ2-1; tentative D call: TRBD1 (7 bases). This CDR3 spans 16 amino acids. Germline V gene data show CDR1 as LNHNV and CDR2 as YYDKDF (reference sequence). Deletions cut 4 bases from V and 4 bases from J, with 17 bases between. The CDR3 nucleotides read TGTGCCACCAGCACCCTATCGACAGGGACTTACAATGAGCAGTTCTTC. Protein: CATSTLSTGTYNEQFF.

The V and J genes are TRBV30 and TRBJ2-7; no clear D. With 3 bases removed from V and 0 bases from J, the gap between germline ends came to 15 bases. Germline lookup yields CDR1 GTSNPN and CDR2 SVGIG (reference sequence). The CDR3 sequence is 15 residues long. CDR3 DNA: TGTGCCTGGAGACCGGCCGCGCGGTCCTCCTACGAGCAGTACTTC. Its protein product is CAWRPAARSSYEQYF.

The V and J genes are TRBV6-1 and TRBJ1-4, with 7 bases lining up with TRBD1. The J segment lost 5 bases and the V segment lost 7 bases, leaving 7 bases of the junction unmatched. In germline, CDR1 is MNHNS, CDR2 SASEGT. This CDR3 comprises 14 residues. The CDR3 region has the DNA TGTGCCAGCAATATACAGGGGATAAATGAAAAACTGTTTTTT. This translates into CASNIQGINEKLFF.

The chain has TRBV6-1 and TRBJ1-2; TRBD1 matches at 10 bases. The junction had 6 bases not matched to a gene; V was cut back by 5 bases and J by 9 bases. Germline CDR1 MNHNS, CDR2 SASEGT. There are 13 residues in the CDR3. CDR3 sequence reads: CASSTGTGVSYTF. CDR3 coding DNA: TGTGCCAGCAGTACCGGGACAGGGGTTAGCTACACCTTC.

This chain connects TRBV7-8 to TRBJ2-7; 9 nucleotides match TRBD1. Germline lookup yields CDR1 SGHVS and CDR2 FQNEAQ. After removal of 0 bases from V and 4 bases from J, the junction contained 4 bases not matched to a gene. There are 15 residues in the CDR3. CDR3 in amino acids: CASSLATGGGYEQYF. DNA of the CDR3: TGTGCCAGCAGCTTAGCAACAGGGGGCGGGTACGAGCAGTACTTC.

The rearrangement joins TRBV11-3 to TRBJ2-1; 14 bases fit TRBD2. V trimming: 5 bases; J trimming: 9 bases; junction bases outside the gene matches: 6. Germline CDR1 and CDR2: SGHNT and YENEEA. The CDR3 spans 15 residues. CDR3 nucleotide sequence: TGTGCCAGCAGCGGGGGACTAGCGGGAGTCACTGAGCAGTTCTTC. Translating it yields CASSGGLAGVTEQFF.

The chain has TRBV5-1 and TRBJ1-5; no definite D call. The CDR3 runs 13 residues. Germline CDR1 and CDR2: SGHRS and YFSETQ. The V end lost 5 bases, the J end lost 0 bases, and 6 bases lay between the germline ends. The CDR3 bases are TGCGCCAGCAGGGAGAATAGCAATCAGCCCCAGCATTTT. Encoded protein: CASRENSNQPQHF. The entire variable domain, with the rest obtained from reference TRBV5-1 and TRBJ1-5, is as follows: KAGVTQTPRYLIKTRGQQVTLSCSPISGHRSVSWYQQTPGQGLQFLFEYFSETQRNKGNFPGRFSGRQFSNSRSEMNVSTLELGDSALYLCASRENSNQPQHFGDGTRLSIL.

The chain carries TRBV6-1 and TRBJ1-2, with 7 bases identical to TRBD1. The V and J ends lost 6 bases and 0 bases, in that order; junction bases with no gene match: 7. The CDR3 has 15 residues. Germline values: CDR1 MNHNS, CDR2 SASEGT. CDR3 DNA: TGTGCCAGCAGGGTACTCGGGACAGCTAACTATGGCTACACCTTC. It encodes CASRVLGTANYGYTF.

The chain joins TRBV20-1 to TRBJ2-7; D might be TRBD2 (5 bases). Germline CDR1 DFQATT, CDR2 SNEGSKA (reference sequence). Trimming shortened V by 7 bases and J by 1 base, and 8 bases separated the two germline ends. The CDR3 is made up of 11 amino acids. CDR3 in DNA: TGCAGTGGACTAAAGTCCTACGAGCAGTACTTC. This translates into CSGLKSYEQYF.

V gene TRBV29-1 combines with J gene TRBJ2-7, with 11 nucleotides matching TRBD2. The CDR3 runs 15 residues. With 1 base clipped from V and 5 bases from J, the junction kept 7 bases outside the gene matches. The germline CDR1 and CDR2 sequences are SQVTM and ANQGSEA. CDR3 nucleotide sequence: TGCAGCGTTGAAGTGGGGATAGCGGGAGGGAACGAGCAGTACTTC. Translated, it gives CSVEVGIAGGNEQYF.

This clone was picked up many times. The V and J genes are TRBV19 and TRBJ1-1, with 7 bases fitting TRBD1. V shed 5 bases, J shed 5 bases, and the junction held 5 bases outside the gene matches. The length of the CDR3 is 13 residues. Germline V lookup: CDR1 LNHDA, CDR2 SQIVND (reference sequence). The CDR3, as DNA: TGTGCCAGTAGTCCTTCGACAGGGACTGAAGCTTTCTTT. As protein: CASSPSTGTEAFF.

Here the CDR3 DNA reads TGTGCCAGCACCCGGACTAGCGGCAATGAGCAGTTCTTC. Residues: CASTRTSGNEQFF. The rearrangement links TRBV27 to TRBJ2-1; 10 bases are shared with TRBD2. The CDR3 covers 13 residues. J lost 6 bases, V lost 7 bases, and 3 bases had no gene match. Germline CDR1 reads MNHEY; CDR2 reads SMNVEV (reference sequence).